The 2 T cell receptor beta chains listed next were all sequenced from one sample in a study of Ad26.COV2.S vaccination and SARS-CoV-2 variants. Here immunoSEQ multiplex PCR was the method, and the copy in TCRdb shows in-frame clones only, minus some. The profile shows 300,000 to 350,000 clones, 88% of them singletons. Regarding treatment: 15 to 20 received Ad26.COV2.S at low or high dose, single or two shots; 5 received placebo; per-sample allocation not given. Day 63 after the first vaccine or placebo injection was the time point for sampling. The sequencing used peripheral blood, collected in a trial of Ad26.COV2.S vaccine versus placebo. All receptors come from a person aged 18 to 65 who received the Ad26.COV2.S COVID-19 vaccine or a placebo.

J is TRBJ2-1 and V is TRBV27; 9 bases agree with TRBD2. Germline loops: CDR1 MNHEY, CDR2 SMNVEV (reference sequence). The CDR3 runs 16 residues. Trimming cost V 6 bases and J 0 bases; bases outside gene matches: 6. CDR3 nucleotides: TGTGCCAGCAGGACTAGCGGCAGGAGCTCCTACAATGAGCAGTTCTTC. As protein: CASRTSGRSSYNEQFF.

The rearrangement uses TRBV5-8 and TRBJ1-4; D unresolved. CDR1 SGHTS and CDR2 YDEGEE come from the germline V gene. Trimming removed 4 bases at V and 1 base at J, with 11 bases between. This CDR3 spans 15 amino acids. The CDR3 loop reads CASSVRPLTNEKLFF. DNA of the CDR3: TGTGCCAGCAGCGTCCGACCGTTAACTAATGAAAAACTGTTTTTT. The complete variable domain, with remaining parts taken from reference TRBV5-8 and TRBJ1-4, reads EAGVTQSPTHLIKTRGQQATLRCSPISGHTSVYWYQQALGLGLQFLLWYDEGEERNRGNFPPRFSGRQFPNYSSELNVNALELEDSALYLCASSVRPLTNEKLFFGSGTQLSVL.